Listed here is a single TCR beta chain. These data are taken from a study of blood T cells in healthy people across ages. Through a sample-barcoded 5' primer and a J-beta primer mix, a second PCR was run for roughly 6 to 12 cycles. A tag from a template-switch adaptor with 12 random nucleotides marked each cDNA molecule. TCRdb fed the 5' RACE reads into MiXCR, producing one record per CDR3 protein. The sample shows approximately 1.5 million distinct CDR3 sequences, almost 35% of them seen only once. This CDR3 is 15 amino acids long. V gave up 1 base and J gave up 5 bases, with 14 bases separating them. Germline V gene data show CDR1 as LGHDT and CDR2 as YNNKEL (reference sequence).

This clonotype was sampled from a woman aged 25 to 45 in good health. The specimen sequenced was blood. The V gene is TRBV3-1, the J gene TRBJ2-5; D is undetermined. CDR3 bases: TGTGCCAGCAGCCAAGGGGTCGGAGTGGGGGAGACCCAGTACTTC. Residues: CASSQGVGVGETQYF.